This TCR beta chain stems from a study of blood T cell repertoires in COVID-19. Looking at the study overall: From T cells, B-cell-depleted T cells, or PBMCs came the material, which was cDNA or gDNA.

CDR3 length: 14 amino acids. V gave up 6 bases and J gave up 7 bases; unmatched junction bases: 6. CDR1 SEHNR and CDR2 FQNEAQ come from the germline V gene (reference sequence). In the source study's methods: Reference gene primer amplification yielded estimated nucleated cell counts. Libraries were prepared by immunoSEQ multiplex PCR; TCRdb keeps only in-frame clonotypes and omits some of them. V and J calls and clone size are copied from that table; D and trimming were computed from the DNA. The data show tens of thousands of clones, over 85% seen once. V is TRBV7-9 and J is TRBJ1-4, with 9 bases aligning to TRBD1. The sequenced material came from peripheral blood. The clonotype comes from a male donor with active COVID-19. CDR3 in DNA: TGTGCCAGCAGGAGTGGGACAGGGCCTGAAAAACTGTTTTTT. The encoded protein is CASRSGTGPEKLFF.